The following is a T cell receptor beta chain sequence with its context. Its target is unknown. These data come from a study of T-cell memory formation after mild COVID-19. Study-wide points: Some SARS-CoV-2-responding clones were already detected in memory before infection. Contracting CD8+ clones were enriched in EMRA, CD4+ mainly in CM and EM.

Using its own MiXCR run on the 5' RACE reads, TCRdb lists one record per CDR3 protein. The table lists some 270,000 distinct CDR3 sequences, 15% of them singletons. The CDR3 covers 13 residues. Germline CDR1 and CDR2: MNHNS and SASEGT. With 2 bases removed from V and 3 bases from J, the gap between germline ends came to 7 bases. The sequenced sample was PBMCs or a T cell subset sorted from them (not recorded which). The receptor comes from an adult woman who had mild COVID-19 (a few samples of this study predate the infection). Cell type and time point are not known. This rearrangement joins TRBV6-1 to TRBJ1-1, with a possible D match to TRBD1 (6 bases). The CDR3 loop reads CASSERTDTEAFF. The CDR3 coding sequence is TGTGCCAGCAGTGAAAGGACAGACACTGAAGCTTTCTTT.